Below are 5 T cell receptor beta chains sequenced from a single sample in a study of siplizumab effects on memory and regulatory T cells. This table comes from immunoSEQ multiplex PCR, and its TCRdb copy is limited to in-frame clones, with some not included. The sample records 100,000 or so clones, 92% being singletons. Sequences were obtained from Tregs sorted from blood. The origin of the receptors is a human donor in good health.

V usage is TRBV5-4 and J usage is TRBJ1-1; 7 bases are a match to TRBD1. The CDR3 sequence is 16 residues long. The V gene's germline CDR1 is SGHNT and CDR2 YYREEE (reference sequence). V lost 0 bases, J lost 2 bases, and 7 bases stayed unmatched. The CDR3 DNA sequence: TGTGCCAGCAGCTTGGGATCCAGGGGGTTCAACACTGAAGCTTTCTTT. Translated: CASSLGSRGFNTEAFF.

The gene calls are TRBV28 and TRBJ2-1; 10 bases line up with TRBD2. Germline V gives CDR1 MDHEN, CDR2 SYDVKM. With 6 bases clipped from V and 5 bases from J, the junction kept 4 bases outside the gene matches. The CDR3 length is 14 residues. The CDR3 DNA is TGTGCCAGCAGCTATACTAGCGGGAACAATGAGCAGTTCTTC. It codes for CASSYTSGNNEQFF.

This clone has only one observation. The V gene is TRBV18, the J gene TRBJ2-7; 7 positions agree with TRBD1. The junction had 3 bases not matched to a gene; V was cut back by 2 bases and J by 2 bases. This CDR3 has 14 residues. Germline values: CDR1 KGHSH, CDR2 LQKENI. The CDR3 reads CASSPGTETYEQYF. The CDR3, as DNA: TGTGCCAGCTCACCAGGGACAGAGACCTACGAGCAGTACTTC.

The V call is TRBV14, the J call TRBJ2-1; D ambiguous. Looked up from germline, CDR1 is SGHDN and CDR2 is FVKESK. The CDR3 extends over 15 amino acids. Trimming removed 4 bases at V and 3 bases at J, with 13 bases between. The CDR3 spells CASSLYHGNYNEQFF. The CDR3, as DNA: TGTGCCAGCAGCCTGTACCATGGAAACTACAATGAGCAGTTCTTC.

The V gene is TRBV18, the J gene TRBJ2-7; weak D call: TRBD2 (6 bases). V lost 5 bases to trimming and J lost 1 base, with 12 bases between them. Looked up from germline, CDR1 is KGHSH and CDR2 is LQKENI. This CDR3 has 14 amino acids. In DNA form, the CDR3 reads TGTGCCAGCTCAGGGGACGGGAGTTCCTACGAGCAGTACTTC. Amino acids: CASSGDGSSYEQYF.